This T cell receptor (beta chain) comes out of a study of long-term antiretroviral therapy in people with HIV. Study findings and constraints: The data indicate that diversity increased after ART but remained below transplant donor controls. Across all time points, the repertoire was dominated by clones that expanded before ART.

Germline loops: CDR1 MNHEY, CDR2 SMNVEV (reference sequence). The CDR3 spans 16 residues. V lost 5 bases to trimming and J lost 2 bases, with 18 bases between them. Every sample had roughly 1-11 million cryopreserved PBMC in it before DNA extraction. Survey-level resolution applied to immunoSEQ assay v3.0. Roughly 40,000-50,000 T-cell genomes per sample were the sequencing target. Method: immunoSEQ multiplex PCR; TCRdb's copy keeps in-frame clones and lacks some. Of roughly 25,000 clones detected, around 79% appear once; the ten largest clones hold 5.5% to 6%. In the case of this clone: Its antigen is not identified.

The source material was unsorted PBMCs, sampled 1.1 years before starting antiretroviral therapy. This TCR was recovered from a woman aged 25 to 39 with HIV. This chain uses TRBV27 with TRBJ1-2; D is undetermined. This chain's CDR3 is CASSTRPPGYNYGYTF. In nucleotides, the CDR3 is TGTGCCAGCAGTACGCGCCCCCCGGGCTACAACTATGGCTACACCTTC.